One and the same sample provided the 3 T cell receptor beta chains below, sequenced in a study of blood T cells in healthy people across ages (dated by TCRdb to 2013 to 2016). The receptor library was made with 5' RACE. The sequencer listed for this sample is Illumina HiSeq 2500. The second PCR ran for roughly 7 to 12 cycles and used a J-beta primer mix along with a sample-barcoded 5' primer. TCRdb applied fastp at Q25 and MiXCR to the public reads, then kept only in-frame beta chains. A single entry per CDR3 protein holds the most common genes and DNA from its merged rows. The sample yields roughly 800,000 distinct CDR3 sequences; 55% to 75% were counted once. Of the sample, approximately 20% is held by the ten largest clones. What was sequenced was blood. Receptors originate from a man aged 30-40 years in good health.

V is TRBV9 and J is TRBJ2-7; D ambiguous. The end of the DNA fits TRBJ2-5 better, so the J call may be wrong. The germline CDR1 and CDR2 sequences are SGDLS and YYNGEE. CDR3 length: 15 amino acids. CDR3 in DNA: TGTGCCAGTAGCCCGAGCCCCGCGCGTGAAGAGACCCAGTACTTC. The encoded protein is CASSPSPAREETQYF.

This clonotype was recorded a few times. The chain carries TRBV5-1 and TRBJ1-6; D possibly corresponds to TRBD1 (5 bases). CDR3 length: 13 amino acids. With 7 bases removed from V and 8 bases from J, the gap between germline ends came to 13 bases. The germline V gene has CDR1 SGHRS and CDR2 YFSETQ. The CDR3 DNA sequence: TGCGCCAGCGCGGACACGAGGGATTCACCCCTCCACTTT. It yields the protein CASADTRDSPLHF. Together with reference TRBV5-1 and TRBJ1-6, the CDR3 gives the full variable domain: KAGVTQTPRYLIKTRGQQVTLSCSPISGHRSVSWYQQTPGQGLQFLFEYFSETQRNKGNFPGRFSGRQFSNSRSEMNVSTLELGDSALYLCASADTRDSPLHFGNGTRLTVT.

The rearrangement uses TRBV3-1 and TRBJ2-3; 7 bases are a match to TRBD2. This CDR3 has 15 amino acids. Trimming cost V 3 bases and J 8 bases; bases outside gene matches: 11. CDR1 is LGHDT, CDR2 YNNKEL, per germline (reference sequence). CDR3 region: CASSQGTNQVGTQYF. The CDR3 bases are TGTGCCAGCAGCCAGGGGACTAACCAAGTCGGTACGCAGTATTTT.